Listed below are T cell receptor beta chains from one sample, sequenced in a study of blood T cell repertoires in COVID-19. Here immunoSEQ multiplex PCR was the method, and the copy in TCRdb shows in-frame clones only, minus some. The profile shows more than 85,000 clones, around nine tenths of them singletons. Material for sequencing was peripheral blood. All receptors come from a human donor with COVID-19, enrolled during active disease. The donor label of this sample is uncertain. Both conserved end residues are trimmed from each CDR3.

V: TRBV5-1; J: TRBJ1-1; CDR3: ASSWADRGPEDTEAF
V: TRBV19; J: TRBJ1-3; CDR3: ASTRGKSGNTIY
V: TRBV10-2; J: TRBJ1-2; CDR3: ASSESAGADYGYT
V: TRBV25-1; J: TRBJ2-5; CDR3: ASSEREGTRETQY
V: TRBV3-1/TRBV3-2; J: TRBJ1-2; CDR3: ASSQDRTNYGYT
V: TRBV6-1; J: TRBJ2-4; CDR3: ASSEIQGNIQY
V: TRBV7-2; J: TRBJ2-2; CDR3: ASSSPKGRTGELF
V: TRBV19; J: TRBJ1-5; CDR3: ASSIATGVNQPQH
V: TRBV7-9; J: TRBJ1-1; CDR3: ASSTPWQGGTEAF
V: TRBV4-1; J: TRBJ1-6; CDR3: ASSQLIPGTSGNSPLH
V: TRBV9; J: TRBJ1-1; CDR3: ASSVGPSLNTEAF
V: TRBV15; J: TRBJ1-4; CDR3: ATSRDLGAANEKLF
V: TRBV7-9; J: TRBJ2-2; CDR3: ASSLGQGRWNTGELF
V: TRBV5-1; J: TRBJ1-6; CDR3: ASSPGGPSNSPLH
V: TRBV5-1; J: TRBJ2-7; CDR3: ASSASGTGSHYEQY
V: TRBV19; J: TRBJ2-7; CDR3: ASSMDRYYEQY
V: TRBV19; J: TRBJ1-4; CDR3: ASASTRGEKLF
V: TRBV7-9; J: TRBJ1-4; CDR3: ASSLFGQGARDEKLF
V: TRBV14; J: TRBJ1-1; CDR3: ASSQIPSGNTEAF
V: TRBV3-1/TRBV3-2; J: TRBJ1-5; CDR3: ASSSGQGRQPQH
V: TRBV5-4; J: TRBJ1-2; CDR3: ASSRTGPAGYT
V: TRBV12-3/TRBV12-4; J: TRBJ2-7; CDR3: ASSFTLYEQY
V: TRBV28; J: TRBJ1-3; CDR3: ASSLGGAGYSGNTIY
V: TRBV7-3; J: TRBJ2-6; CDR3: ASSSTTGSGANVLT
V: TRBV7-9; J: TRBJ1-1; CDR3: ASSYMNTEAF
V: TRBV15; J: TRBJ1-1; CDR3: ATSTRTGTATEAF
V: TRBV5-1; J: TRBJ1-6; CDR3: ASSLGGGVNSPLH
V: TRBV6-5; J: TRBJ1-6; CDR3: ASSPGSSYNSPLH
V: TRBV12-3/TRBV12-4; J: TRBJ2-7; CDR3: ASSDRASYEQY
V: TRBV13; J: TRBJ2-3; CDR3: ASSLGQGIDTQY
V: TRBV25-1; J: TRBJ2-1; CDR3: ASTRQGSSYNEQF
V: TRBV7-3; J: TRBJ2-1; CDR3: ASSLGTSGRDEQF
V: TRBV6-6; J: TRBJ2-1; CDR3: ASNRGGNEQF
V: TRBV4-1; J: TRBJ2-5; CDR3: ASSRARRGAQETQY
V: TRBV5-5; J: TRBJ2-7; CDR3: ASSRPQGIEQY
V: TRBV4-1; J: TRBJ2-1; CDR3: ASSYSERGAYNEQF
V: TRBV28; J: TRBJ1-2; CDR3: ASSWGLYGYT
V: TRBV7-2; J: TRBJ2-1; CDR3: ASSWTSGTYNEQF
V: TRBV18; J: TRBJ1-3; CDR3: ANSPTTDRSLGNTIY
V: TRBV2; J: TRBJ1-2; CDR3: ASSSQGGNYGYT
V: TRBV19; J: TRBJ2-5; CDR3: ASSPRGTRNGETQY
V: TRBV7-9; J: TRBJ1-5; CDR3: ASSLGTGGFNQPQH
V: TRBV11-3; J: TRBJ2-5; CDR3: ASSLGAQRGTQETQY